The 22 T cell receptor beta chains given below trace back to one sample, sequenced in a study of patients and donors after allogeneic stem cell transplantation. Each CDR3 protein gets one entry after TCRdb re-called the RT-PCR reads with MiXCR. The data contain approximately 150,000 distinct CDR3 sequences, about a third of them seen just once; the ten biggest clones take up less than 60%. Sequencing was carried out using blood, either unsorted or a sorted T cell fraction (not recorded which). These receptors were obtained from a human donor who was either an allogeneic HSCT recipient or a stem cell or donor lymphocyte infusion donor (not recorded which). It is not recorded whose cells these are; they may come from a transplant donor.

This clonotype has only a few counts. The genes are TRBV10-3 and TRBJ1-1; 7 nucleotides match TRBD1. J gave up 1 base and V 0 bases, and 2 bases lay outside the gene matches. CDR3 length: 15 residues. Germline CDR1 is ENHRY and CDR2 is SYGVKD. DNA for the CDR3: TGTGCCATCAGTGAGTCTGGACAGGCGAACACTGAAGCTTTCTTT. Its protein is CAISESGQANTEAFF.

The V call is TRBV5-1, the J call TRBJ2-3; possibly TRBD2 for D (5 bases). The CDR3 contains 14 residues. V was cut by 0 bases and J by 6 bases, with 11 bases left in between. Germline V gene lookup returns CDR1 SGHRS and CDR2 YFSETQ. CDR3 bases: TGCGCCAGCAGCTTGGAACGGGGAAGGGATACGCAGTATTTT. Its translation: CASSLERGRDTQYF. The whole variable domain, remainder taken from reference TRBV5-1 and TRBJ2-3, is KAGVTQTPRYLIKTRGQQVTLSCSPISGHRSVSWYQQTPGQGLQFLFEYFSETQRNKGNFPGRFSGRQFSNSRSEMNVSTLELGDSALYLCASSLERGRDTQYFGPGTRLTVL.

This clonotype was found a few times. The CDR3 here is CASSDISGTLSRTEAFF. The CDR3 nucleotides are TGTGCCAGCAGTGATATTTCCGGGACATTATCAAGGACTGAAGCTTTCTTT. The chain joins TRBV6-1 to TRBJ1-1; TRBD1 might be the D (6 bases). This CDR3 region has 17 residues. V lost 3 bases and J 5 bases, leaving 22 bases between the germline ends. Germline lookup yields CDR1 MNHNS and CDR2 SASEGT.

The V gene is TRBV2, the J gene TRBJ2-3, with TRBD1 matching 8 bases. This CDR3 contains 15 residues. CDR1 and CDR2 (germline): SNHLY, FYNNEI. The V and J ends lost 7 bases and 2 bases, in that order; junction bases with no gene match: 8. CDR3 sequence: CASISGTGYTDTQYF. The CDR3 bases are TGTGCCAGCATTTCGGGGACAGGTTACACAGATACGCAGTATTTT.

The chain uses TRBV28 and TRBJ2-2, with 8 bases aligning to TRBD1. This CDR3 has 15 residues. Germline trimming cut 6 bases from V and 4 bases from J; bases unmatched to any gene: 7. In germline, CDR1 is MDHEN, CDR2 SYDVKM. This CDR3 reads CASRKTGAGTGELFF. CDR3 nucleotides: TGTGCCAGCAGAAAGACAGGGGCTGGCACCGGGGAGCTGTTTTTT.

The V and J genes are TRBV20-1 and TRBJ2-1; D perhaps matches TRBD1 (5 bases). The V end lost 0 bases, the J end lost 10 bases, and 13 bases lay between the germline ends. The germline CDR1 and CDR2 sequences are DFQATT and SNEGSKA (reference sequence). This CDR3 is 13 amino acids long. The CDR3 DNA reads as TGCAGTGCTAGAGATGAGCCGACAGCCGAGCAGTTCTTC. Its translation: CSARDEPTAEQFF.

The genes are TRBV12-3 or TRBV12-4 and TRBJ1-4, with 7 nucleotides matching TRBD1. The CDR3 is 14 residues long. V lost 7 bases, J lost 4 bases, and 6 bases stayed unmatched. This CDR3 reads CASKRDSLNEKLFF. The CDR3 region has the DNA TGTGCCAGCAAGCGGGACAGCCTTAATGAAAAACTGTTTTTT.

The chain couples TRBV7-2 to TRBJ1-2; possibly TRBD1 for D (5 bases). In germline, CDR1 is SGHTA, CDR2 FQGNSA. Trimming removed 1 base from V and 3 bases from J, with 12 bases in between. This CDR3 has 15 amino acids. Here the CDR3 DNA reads TGTGCCAGCAGCTTAGAAGCGGGGCAATACTATGGCTACACCTTC. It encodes CASSLEAGQYYGYTF.

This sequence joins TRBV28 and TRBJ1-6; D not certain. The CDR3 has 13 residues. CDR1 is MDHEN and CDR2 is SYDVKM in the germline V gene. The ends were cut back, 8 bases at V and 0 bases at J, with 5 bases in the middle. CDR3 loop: CASGVSYNSPLHF. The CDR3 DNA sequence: TGTGCCAGCGGGGTCTCCTATAATTCACCCCTCCACTTT.

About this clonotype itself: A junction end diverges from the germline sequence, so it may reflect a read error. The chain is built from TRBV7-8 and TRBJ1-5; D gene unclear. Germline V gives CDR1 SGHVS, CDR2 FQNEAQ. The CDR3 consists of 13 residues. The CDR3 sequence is CASSPRSGTARDF. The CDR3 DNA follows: TGTGCCAGCAGCCCCCGCTCGGGTACGGCTAGGGATTTT.

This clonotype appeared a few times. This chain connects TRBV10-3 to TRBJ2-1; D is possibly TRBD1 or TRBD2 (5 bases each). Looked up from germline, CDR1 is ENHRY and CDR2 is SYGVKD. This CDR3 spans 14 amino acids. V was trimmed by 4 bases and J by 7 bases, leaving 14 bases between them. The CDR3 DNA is TGTGCCATCAGTGGACGGGGCGGTGGGAATGAGCAGTTCTTC. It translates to CAISGRGGGNEQFF.

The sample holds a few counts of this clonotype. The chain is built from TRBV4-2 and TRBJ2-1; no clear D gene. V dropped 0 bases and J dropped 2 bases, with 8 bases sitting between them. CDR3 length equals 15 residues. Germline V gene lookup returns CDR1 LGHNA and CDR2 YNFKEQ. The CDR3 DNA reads TGTGCCAGCAGCCAAGATCGGGCAGCCTACAATGAGCAGTTCTTC. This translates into CASSQDRAAYNEQFF.

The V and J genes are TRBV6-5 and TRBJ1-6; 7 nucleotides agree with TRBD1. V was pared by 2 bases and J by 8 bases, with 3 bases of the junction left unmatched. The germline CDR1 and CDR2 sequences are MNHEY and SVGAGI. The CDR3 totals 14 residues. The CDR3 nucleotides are TGTGCCAGCAGTTACCTCCAGGGGGATTCACCCCTCCACTTT. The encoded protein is CASSYLQGDSPLHF.

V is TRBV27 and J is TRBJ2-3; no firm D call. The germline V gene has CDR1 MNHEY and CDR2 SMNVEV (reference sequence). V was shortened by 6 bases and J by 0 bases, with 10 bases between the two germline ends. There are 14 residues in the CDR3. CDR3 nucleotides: TGTGCCAGCAGCTCTGGGTCTAGCACAGATACGCAGTATTTT. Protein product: CASSSGSSTDTQYF.

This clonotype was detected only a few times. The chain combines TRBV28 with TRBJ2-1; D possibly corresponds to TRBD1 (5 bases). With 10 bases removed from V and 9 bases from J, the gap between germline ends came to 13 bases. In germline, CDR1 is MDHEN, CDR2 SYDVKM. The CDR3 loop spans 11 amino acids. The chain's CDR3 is CATGGAPEQFF. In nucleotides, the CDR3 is TGTGCCACGGGTGGGGCGCCTGAGCAGTTCTTC.

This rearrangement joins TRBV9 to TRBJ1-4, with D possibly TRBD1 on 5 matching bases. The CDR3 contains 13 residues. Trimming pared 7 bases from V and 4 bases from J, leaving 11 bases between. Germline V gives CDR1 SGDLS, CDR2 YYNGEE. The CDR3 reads CASYRTHNEKLFF. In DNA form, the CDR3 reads TGTGCCAGCTACAGGACCCATAATGAAAAACTGTTTTTT.

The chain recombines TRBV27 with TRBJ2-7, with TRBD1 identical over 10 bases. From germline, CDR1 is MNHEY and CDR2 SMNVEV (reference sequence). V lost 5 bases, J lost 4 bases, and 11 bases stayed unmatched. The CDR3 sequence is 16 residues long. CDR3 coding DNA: TGTGCCAGCAGTCACGGGCCGGGACAGGGGATTTACGAGCAGTACTTC. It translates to CASSHGPGQGIYEQYF.

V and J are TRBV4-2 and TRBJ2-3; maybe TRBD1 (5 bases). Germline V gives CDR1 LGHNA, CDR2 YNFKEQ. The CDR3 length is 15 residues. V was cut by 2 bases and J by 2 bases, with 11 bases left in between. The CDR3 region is CASSQRRTHTDTQYF. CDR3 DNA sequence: TGTGCCAGCAGCCAACGGCGGACACACACAGATACGCAGTATTTT.

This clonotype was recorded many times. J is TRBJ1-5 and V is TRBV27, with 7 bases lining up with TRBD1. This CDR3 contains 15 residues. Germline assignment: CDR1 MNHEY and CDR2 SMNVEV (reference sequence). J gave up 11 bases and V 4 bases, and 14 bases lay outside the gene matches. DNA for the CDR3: TGTGCCAGCAGTTCTCCCCCGACAGGGTTCAACTCCCAGCATTTT. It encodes CASSSPPTGFNSQHF.

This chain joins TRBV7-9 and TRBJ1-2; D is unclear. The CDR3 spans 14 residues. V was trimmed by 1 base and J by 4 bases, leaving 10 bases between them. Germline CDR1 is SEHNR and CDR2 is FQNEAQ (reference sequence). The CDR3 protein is CASSLGPPSYGYTF. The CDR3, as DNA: TGTGCCAGCAGCTTAGGTCCCCCTAGCTATGGCTACACCTTC. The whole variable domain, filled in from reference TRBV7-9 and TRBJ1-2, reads DTGVSQNPRHKITKRGQNVTFRCDPISEHNRLYWYRQTLGQGPEFLTYFQNEAQLEKSRLLSDRFSAERPKGSFSTLEIQRTEQGDSAMYLCASSLGPPSYGYTFGSGTRLTVV.

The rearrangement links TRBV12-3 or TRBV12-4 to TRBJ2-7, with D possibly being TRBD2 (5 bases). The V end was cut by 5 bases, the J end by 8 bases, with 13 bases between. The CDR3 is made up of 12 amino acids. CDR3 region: CASSLTSSQQYV. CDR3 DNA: TGTGCCAGCAGTCTCACCTCTAGCCAGCAGTACGTC.

CDR3 DNA sequence: TGTGCCAGCAGCGCTCTAACCGGGACCCCGAAAGGCTACACCTTC. It encodes CASSALTGTPKGYTF. The chain carries TRBV7-9 and TRBJ1-2, with TRBD1 as a possible D gene (5 bases). CDR1 and CDR2 (germline): SEHNR, FQNEAQ (reference sequence). Deletions cut 5 bases from V and 8 bases from J, with 21 bases between. CDR3 size: 15 residues. Looking up the rest from reference TRBV7-9 and TRBJ1-2 gives the full variable domain: DTGVSQNPRHKITKRGQNVTFRCDPISEHNRLYWYRQTLGQGPEFLTYFQNEAQLEKSRLLSDRFSAERPKGSFSTLEIQRTEQGDSAMYLCASSALTGTPKGYTFGSGTRLTVV.